These 25 T cell receptor beta chains were all obtained from the same sample, sequenced in a study of blood T cell repertoires in COVID-19. Repertoires were generated with immunoSEQ multiplex PCR, while TCRdb's copy carries only in-frame clones and drops some. The table shows under 250,000 clones, with approximately 86% occurring only once. Sequenced sample: peripheral blood. The receptors shown here come from a human donor in a cohort sampled during active COVID-19.

CDR3 amino acids: CATSDTRTGQHYEQYF. The CDR3 nucleotides are TGTGCCACCAGTGATACTAGGACAGGGCAACACTACGAGCAGTACTTC. The V gene is TRBV24-1, the J gene TRBJ2-7; 8 bases align to TRBD1. The V segment lost 3 bases and the J segment 3 bases; nucleotides outside the gene matches: 9. Germline values: CDR1 KGHDR, CDR2 SFDVKD. The CDR3 spans 16 residues.

As DNA, the CDR3 is TGTGCCAGCAGTCTGACTAGCGGGAGGGCCTATGAGACCCAGTACTTC. Its protein is CASSLTSGRAYETQYF. V and J are TRBV27 and TRBJ2-5; 14 positions agree with TRBD2. V was pared by 5 bases and J by 5 bases, with 7 bases of the junction left unmatched. The germline gives CDR1 MNHEY, CDR2 SMNVEV (reference sequence). There are 16 residues in the CDR3.

The chain is built from TRBV3-1 (or the pseudogene TRBV3-2) and TRBJ1-2; D ambiguous. V was shortened by 7 bases and J by 2 bases, with 14 bases between the two germline ends. The germline V gene encodes CDR1 LGHDT and CDR2 YNNKEL (reference sequence). This CDR3 contains 14 residues. The CDR3 sequence: CASTEDGKNYGYTF. Here the CDR3 DNA reads TGTGCCAGCACCGAAGACGGGAAGAACTATGGCTACACCTTC.

This chain uses TRBV29-1 with TRBJ2-1; TRBD1 matches at 9 bases. CDR1 and CDR2 (germline): SQVTM, ANQGSEA. The ends lost 8 bases at V and 0 bases at J; junction bases unmatched: 20. The CDR3 runs to 19 residues. The CDR3 DNA is TGCAGCACCAAGGGTGCCGACAGGGGGGAGACCAGCTCCTACAATGAGCAGTTCTTC. Amino acids: CSTKGADRGETSSYNEQFF.

The genes are TRBV11-2 and TRBJ2-1; possibly TRBD2 for D (7 bases). The CDR3 contains 16 residues. Germline CDR1 and CDR2: SGHAT and FQNNGV. Trimming took off 5 bases at V and 3 bases at J, with 17 bases between the two ends. This CDR3 reads CASSLRGGTVYNEQFF. The DNA for the CDR3 is TGTGCCAGCAGCCTAAGGGGGGGGACCGTCTACAATGAGCAGTTCTTC. The entire variable domain, with the rest obtained from reference TRBV11-2 and TRBJ2-1, is as follows: EAGVAQSPRYKIIEKRQSVAFWCNPISGHATLYWYQQILGQGPKLLIQFQNNGVVDDSQLPKDRFSAERLKGVDSTLKIQPAKLEDSAVYLCASSLRGGTVYNEQFFGPGTRLTVL.

The chain employs TRBV11-2 and TRBJ2-5; unclear D gene. Germline V CDR1 and CDR2: SGHAT, FQNNGV. The V gene lost 5 bases and the J gene lost 5 bases, with 12 bases spanning the gap. The CDR3 is 13 amino acids. CDR3 protein: CASSNSIRETQYF. The CDR3 DNA is TGTGCCAGCAGCAACTCCATTCGGGAGACCCAGTACTTC.

Of note for this clone: A read error may produce the germline difference seen at one junction end. Other DNA sequences of this sample code for an identical CDR3. The rearrangement uses TRBV12-5 and TRBJ2-1; 8 bases fit TRBD2. The CDR3 consists of 16 residues. Germline V gene data show CDR1 as LGHNT and CDR2 as FRNRAP. DNA for the CDR3: TGTGCTAGTGGTCGCGGGGCGGGGGGCTCCGACAATGAGCAGTTCTTC. Amino acid sequence: CASGRGAGGSDNEQFF.

In this sample, this clone turned up once. This chain connects TRBV6-2 or TRBV6-3 to TRBJ1-4; no clear D. There are 14 residues in the CDR3. Between the trimmed V and J ends, which lost 0 bases and 7 bases, there was a span of 9 bases. Germline V CDR1 and CDR2: MNHEY, SVGEGT. This CDR3 is CASSYSRGGEKLFF. DNA of the CDR3: TGTGCCAGCAGTTACTCTCGAGGTGGTGAAAAACTGTTTTTT.

The genes are TRBV5-1 and TRBJ2-3, with 7 positions matching TRBD1. Per the germline V gene, CDR1 is SGHRS and CDR2 is YFSETQ. With 1 base clipped from V and 2 bases from J, the junction kept 4 bases outside the gene matches. The CDR3 loop spans 15 amino acids. CDR3 amino acids: CASSLQDRSTDTQYF. The CDR3 DNA reads as TGCGCCAGCAGCTTGCAGGACAGGTCCACAGATACGCAGTATTTT.

This rearrangement joins TRBV11-2 to TRBJ1-3, with 8 bases fitting TRBD1. The V gene end was trimmed by 5 bases and the J gene end by 7 bases; junction bases not matched to a gene: 10. Germline values: CDR1 SGHAT, CDR2 FQNNGV. This CDR3 contains 15 residues. CDR3 protein: CASSPDDRGRNTIYF. The CDR3 DNA reads TGTGCCAGCAGCCCGGATGACAGGGGTAGGAACACCATATATTTT.

With respect to this clone: The DNA is omitted, as the CDR3 cannot be located on it reliably, and the CDR3 follows TCRdb's listing. This chain uses TRBV11-2 with TRBJ2-1; no DNA check was done on the table's D call, TRBD1. In germline, CDR1 is SGHAT, CDR2 FQNNGV. The CDR3 length is 13 residues, termini included. CDR3 in amino acids: CASSPVGQGSLFF.

This chain links TRBV30 with TRBJ1-2; 9 positions agree with TRBD1. CDR1 is GTSNPN, CDR2 SVGIG, per germline (reference sequence). The V segment lost 3 bases and the J segment 8 bases; nucleotides outside the gene matches: 4. CDR3 length: 12 amino acids. The CDR3 reads CAWRETGGGYTF. The CDR3 DNA is TGTGCCTGGAGAGAGACAGGGGGAGGCTACACCTTC.

The chain employs TRBV10-3 and TRBJ2-7; D unresolved. The CDR3 runs to 15 residues. Germline V gives CDR1 ENHRY, CDR2 SYGVKD. Between the trimmed V and J ends, which lost 6 bases and 0 bases, there was a span of 15 bases. CDR3 in amino acids: CAISHSPSDSYEQYF. The CDR3 region has the DNA TGTGCCATCAGCCACAGTCCCTCAGACTCCTACGAGCAGTACTTC.

This clone showed up just once. The V call is TRBV27, the J call TRBJ2-1, with 7 positions matching TRBD2. V shed 5 bases and J 3 bases; nucleotides not matched to a gene: 7. The CDR3 spans 15 residues. Germline V CDR1 and CDR2: MNHEY, SMNVEV (reference sequence). The CDR3 spells CASSKVSGNYNEQFF. The CDR3 nucleotides are TGTGCCAGCAGTAAGGTGAGCGGGAACTACAATGAGCAGTTCTTC.

To note about this clone: Other DNA sequences in the sample encode the same CDR3. The chain joins TRBV19 to TRBJ1-1; a possible D gene is TRBD1 (6 bases). The ends were cut back, 3 bases at V and 3 bases at J, with 11 bases in the middle. CDR3 size: 14 residues. CDR1 and CDR2 (germline): LNHDA, SQIVND (reference sequence). CDR3 sequence (DNA): TGTGCCAGTAGTATTAGGGGGGGAGACACTGAAGCTTTCTTT. This sequence encodes CASSIRGGDTEAFF.

V is TRBV6-2 or TRBV6-3 and J is TRBJ1-1; D is possibly TRBD1 (5 bases). This CDR3 has 14 amino acids. Trimming took off 0 bases at V and 5 bases at J, with 10 bases between the two ends. Germline V gene lookup returns CDR1 MNHEY and CDR2 SVGEGT. Here the CDR3 reads CASSYSGVGTEAFF. The CDR3 nucleotides read TGTGCCAGCAGTTACTCAGGGGTAGGAACTGAAGCTTTCTTT.

The gene calls are TRBV10-3 and TRBJ2-2, with a possible D match to TRBD1 (5 bases). Germline V gene lookup returns CDR1 ENHRY and CDR2 SYGVKD. Trimming took off 6 bases at V and 1 base at J, with 9 bases between the two ends. The CDR3 runs 14 residues. The CDR3 loop is CAISPTGNTGELFF. DNA of the CDR3: TGTGCCATCAGCCCTACAGGGAACACCGGGGAGCTGTTTTTT.

The chain joins TRBV24-1 to TRBJ2-7; D perhaps matches TRBD2 (5 bases). V lost 2 bases to trimming and J lost 2 bases, with 15 bases between them. CDR1 is KGHDR and CDR2 is SFDVKD in the germline V gene. CDR3 length: 16 residues. CDR3 amino acids: CATSDSSPGRAYEQYF. The CDR3 DNA is TGTGCCACCAGTGATTCCTCCCCGGGAAGGGCCTACGAGCAGTACTTC.

The chain is built from TRBV10-2 and TRBJ2-1; TRBD2 might be the D (7 bases). V dropped 4 bases and J dropped 6 bases, with 19 bases sitting between them. CDR1 is WSHSY, CDR2 SAAADI, per germline. CDR3 size: 16 residues. This CDR3 reads CASSAMGGPKGNEQFF. As DNA, the CDR3 is TGCGCCAGCAGTGCCATGGGGGGGCCCAAAGGCAATGAGCAGTTCTTC.

In this sample, this clone turned up a few times. This chain joins TRBV29-1 and TRBJ1-1, with D hard to call. The germline V gene has CDR1 SQVTM and CDR2 ANQGSEA. The CDR3 contains 14 residues. The V end lost 3 bases, the J end lost 5 bases, and 16 bases lay between the germline ends. The CDR3 spells CSVDLRRGRTEAFF. DNA of the CDR3: TGCAGCGTTGATTTAAGGCGAGGTAGAACTGAAGCTTTCTTT.

This chain links TRBV6-1 with TRBJ2-2, with 15 bases that match TRBD2. CDR3 length: 18 amino acids. V gave up 4 bases and J gave up 2 bases; unmatched junction bases: 5. CDR1 and CDR2 (germline): MNHNS, SASEGT. CDR3 loop: CASSGTSGRAINTGELFF. CDR3 nucleotide sequence: TGTGCCAGCAGTGGGACTAGCGGGAGGGCCATAAACACCGGGGAGCTGTTTTTT.

This clone was seen only a few times. This rearrangement joins TRBV11-3 to TRBJ1-1; no firm D call. Germline V CDR1 and CDR2: SGHNT, YENEEA. The CDR3 sequence is 13 residues long. Trimming took 3 bases from V and 3 from J, leaving 8 bases between them. The CDR3 spells CASSFSPDTEAFF. The CDR3 coding sequence is TGTGCCAGCAGCTTTTCGCCGGACACTGAAGCTTTCTTT.

The chain recombines TRBV7-2 with TRBJ1-5; TRBD1 matches 8 bases. The CDR3 runs 15 residues. V lost 4 bases to trimming and J lost 4 bases; unmatched junction nucleotides: 6. Germline V gene sequence: CDR1 SGHTA, CDR2 FQGNSA. The CDR3 sequence: CASSSDRGVNQPQHF. CDR3 bases: TGTGCCAGCAGCTCCGACAGGGGCGTTAATCAGCCCCAGCATTTT. The whole variable domain, filled in from reference TRBV7-2 and TRBJ1-5, reads GAGVSQSPSNKVTEKGKDVELRCDPISGHTALYWYRQSLGQGLEFLIYFQGNSAPDKSGLPSDRFSAERTGGSVSTLTIQRTQQEDSAVYLCASSSDRGVNQPQHFGDGTRLSIL.

The chain uses TRBV21-1 and TRBJ2-7; TRBD2, the table's D call, was not compared with the DNA. TRBV21-1 is a listed pseudogene. CDR3 length: 15 residues. As DNA, the CDR3 is TGTGCCAGCAGCAAAGTGAAGCGAAAGACCTACGAGCAGTACTTC. Its translation: CASSKVKRKTYEQYF.

The V and J genes are TRBV7-9 and TRBJ2-7, with 10 bases that match TRBD2. Germline V gene lookup returns CDR1 SEHNR and CDR2 FQNEAQ (reference sequence). The CDR3 is made up of 17 amino acids. Trimming removed 0 bases from V and 6 bases from J; junction bases left unmatched: 11. This CDR3 is CASSLASGRRGVSEQYF. The CDR3 region has the DNA TGTGCCAGCAGCTTAGCTAGCGGGAGGAGGGGCGTCTCCGAGCAGTACTTC.